This T cell receptor (beta chain) was captured in a study of cytomegalovirus exposure and HLA in healthy donors. Notes on the study in general: According to a subsequent analysis, TCR clusters identified in the first cohort showed a tendency to co-occur across the roughly 120 validation repertoires. Per published reports, the classifier diagnosed cytomegalovirus status with high specificity and sensitivity.

Points on this clone: Its antigen is not known.

The repertoire was sequenced with immunoSEQ multiplex PCR; TCRdb's copy has only in-frame clones and lacks some. The table lists fewer than 200,000 clones, about 88% of them singletons. The sequence came from a woman younger than 30 in good health and CMV-seronegative. Sequenced sample: PBMCs.

The CDR3 nucleotides read TGTGCCTGGAGTCTCGGGGGGAGCTCTGGAAACACCATATATTTT. Encoded protein: CAWSLGGSSGNTIYF. V gene TRBV30 combines with J gene TRBJ1-3; perhaps TRBD1 as D (5 bases). V lost 2 bases to trimming and J lost 0 bases, with 11 bases between them. This CDR3 has 15 amino acids. Germline V gene data show CDR1 as GTSNPN and CDR2 as SVGIG (reference sequence).